The 18 T cell receptor beta chains below come from one sample, sequenced in a study of CD4+ T cells in melanoma. TCRdb keeps only in-frame clones here, not all; method: immunoSEQ multiplex PCR. The sample shows approximately 110,000 clones, about 90% of them seen only once. Sequencing was performed on peripheral blood. The source of these receptors is a human donor with melanoma.

The chain recombines TRBV6-5 with TRBJ1-4; 8 bases align to TRBD1. After removal of 2 bases from V and 8 bases from J, the junction contained 4 bases not matched to a gene. Germline values: CDR1 MNHEY, CDR2 SVGAGI. The CDR3 spans 14 residues. The CDR3 reads CASSYGQGLEKLFF. The CDR3 DNA sequence: TGTGCCAGCAGTTACGGACAGGGTTTAGAAAAACTGTTTTTT.

The V and J genes are TRBV20-1 and TRBJ1-1; D is uncertain. The germline V gene has CDR1 DFQATT and CDR2 SNEGSKA (reference sequence). The ends were cut back, 8 bases at V and 1 base at J, with 8 bases in the middle. The CDR3 has 11 amino acids. Written as DNA, the CDR3 is TGCAGTTGCCTGGAGAACACTGAAGCTTTCTTT. Protein: CSCLENTEAFF.

The genes are TRBV27 and TRBJ2-3; the D is unclear. The CDR3 runs 13 residues. With 5 bases removed from V and 2 bases from J, the gap between germline ends came to 8 bases. Germline CDR1 is MNHEY and CDR2 is SMNVEV (reference sequence). The chain's CDR3 is CASSPDTTDTQYF. The DNA of the CDR3 is TGTGCCAGCAGTCCCGACACCACAGATACGCAGTATTTT.

The gene calls are TRBV7-2 and TRBJ2-5; 8 positions agree with TRBD2. V shed 1 base, J shed 4 bases, and the junction held 2 bases outside the gene matches. Germline CDR1 reads SGHTA; CDR2 reads FQGNSA. The CDR3 loop spans 14 amino acids. CDR3 residues: CASSLGLAGETQYF. In DNA, the CDR3 is TGTGCCAGCAGCTTAGGTCTAGCGGGAGAGACCCAGTACTTC.

This clone was found once. V gene TRBV29-1 combines with J gene TRBJ2-2; TRBD2 is a possible D gene (6 bases). The germline V and J ends were trimmed by 7 bases and 4 bases, with 13 bases remaining between them. The CDR3 has 13 residues. Germline CDR1 reads SQVTM; CDR2 reads ANQGSEA. CDR3 DNA sequence: TGCAGCGCGGGAGCCTTAGCCACCGGGGAGCTGTTTTTT. Translated: CSAGALATGELFF.

The chain couples TRBV29-1 to TRBJ1-1, with D unclear. This CDR3 contains 12 residues. Trimming stripped 6 bases from V and 4 bases from J, with 12 bases between. CDR1 is SQVTM, CDR2 ANQGSEA, per germline. The CDR3 sequence is CSVGRRVTEAFF. CDR3 coding DNA: TGCAGCGTCGGACGGCGGGTCACTGAAGCTTTCTTT.

V usage is TRBV9 and J usage is TRBJ2-3, with TRBD2 identical over 8 bases. Trimming cost V 4 bases and J 0 bases; bases outside gene matches: 4. CDR1 is SGDLS, CDR2 YYNGEE, per germline. This CDR3 is 15 amino acids long. The CDR3 region has the DNA TGTGCCAGCAGCCATACTAGCGGAAGCACAGATACGCAGTATTTT. Amino acids: CASSHTSGSTDTQYF. The full variable domain, in which reference TRBV9 and TRBJ2-3 provide the parts outside the CDR3, is DSGVTQTPKHLITATGQRVTLRCSPRSGDLSVYWYQQSLDQGLQFLIQYYNGEERAKGNILERFSAQQFPDLHSELNLSSLELGDSALYFCASSHTSGSTDTQYFGPGTRLTVL.

This clone was seen more than once but under ten times. The chain employs TRBV7-2 and TRBJ1-2; D call uncertain. CDR1 SGHTA and CDR2 FQGNSA come from the germline V gene. V was pared by 2 bases and J by 8 bases, with 6 bases between. The CDR3 spans 11 residues. CDR3 nucleotide sequence: TGTGCCAGCAGCTTACCCCAGGGCTACACCTTC. Translating gives CASSLPQGYTF.

V usage is TRBV6-6 and J usage is TRBJ1-5; 9 nucleotides line up with TRBD1. Germline V lookup: CDR1 MNHNY, CDR2 SVGAGI (reference sequence). There are 13 residues in the CDR3. V lost 7 bases and J lost 7; bases outside the gene matches: 5. The CDR3 is CASTRTGDQPQHF. The CDR3 DNA follows: TGTGCCAGCACTAGGACAGGGGACCAGCCCCAGCATTTT.

The genes are TRBV11-1 and TRBJ1-1; D might be TRBD1 (5 bases). CDR3 length equals 15 residues. Germline V gene lookup returns CDR1 SGHAT and CDR2 FQDESV (reference sequence). The V and J ends lost 3 bases and 4 bases respectively, with 15 bases between them. CDR3 nucleotide sequence: TGTGCCAGCAGCTTCGGGGGAAGGGCGGGCACTGAAGCTTTCTTT. Its translation is CASSFGGRAGTEAFF.

The V gene is TRBV4-3, the J gene TRBJ1-1; D is perhaps TRBD1 (5 bases). In germline, CDR1 is LGHNA, CDR2 YSLEER. Trimming shortened V by 3 bases and J by 5 bases, and 13 bases separated the two germline ends. This CDR3 spans 14 amino acids. CDR3: CASSHFRGGTEAFF. CDR3 coding DNA: TGCGCCAGCAGCCATTTTAGGGGCGGTACTGAAGCTTTCTTT.

In DNA form, the CDR3 reads TGTGCCAGCAAGAGACGGATGTTCTCCTACGAGCAGTACTTC. This gives the protein CASKRRMFSYEQYF. The chain employs TRBV6-5 and TRBJ2-7; D unclear. The germline CDR1 and CDR2 sequences are MNHEY and SVGAGI. This CDR3 comprises 14 residues. Trimming cost V 7 bases and J 0 bases, with 13 bases left between them.

The chain couples TRBV7-8 to TRBJ2-1, with D tentatively TRBD2 (6 bases). There are 16 residues in the CDR3. V was pared by 5 bases and J by 1 base, with 15 bases between. CDR1 and CDR2 from the germline V gene are SGHVS and FQNEAQ. The chain's CDR3 is CASSPRRAGSYNEQFF. As DNA, the CDR3 is TGTGCCAGCAGCCCCCGGCGGGCGGGGTCCTACAATGAGCAGTTCTTC. The full variable domain, in which reference TRBV7-8 and TRBJ2-1 provide the parts outside the CDR3, is GAGVSQSPRYKVAKRGQDVALRCDPISGHVSLFWYQQALGQGPEFLTYFQNEAQLDKSGLPSDRFFAERPEGSVSTLKIQRTQQEDSAVYLCASSPRRAGSYNEQFFGPGTRLTVL.

V usage is TRBV6-5 and J usage is TRBJ2-7; maybe TRBD1 (6 bases). The CDR3 is 15 residues long. V was trimmed by 2 bases and J by 1 base, leaving 12 bases between them. Germline V lookup: CDR1 MNHEY, CDR2 SVGAGI. This chain's CDR3 is CASSYGFGTSYEQYF. The CDR3 DNA reads as TGTGCCAGCAGTTACGGGTTTGGGACATCCTACGAGCAGTACTTC.

The V gene is TRBV23-1, the J gene TRBJ1-1, with D maybe TRBD1 (6 bases). TRBV23-1 is an ORF, with its function uncertain. The CDR3 consists of 15 residues. V gave up 2 bases and J gave up 1 base, with 11 bases separating them. The CDR3 loop reads CASSQQQGWNTEAFF. For the CDR3, the DNA is TGCGCCAGCAGTCAACAACAGGGCTGGAACACTGAAGCTTTCTTT.

This chain uses TRBV29-1 with TRBJ2-3, with D possibly called TRBD1 or TRBD2 (6 bases each). This CDR3 has 15 residues. Germline CDR1 SQVTM, CDR2 ANQGSEA. V lost 4 bases to trimming and J lost 1 base, with 15 bases between them. The CDR3 nucleotides are TGCAGCGTTGGGATGGGGGGCGGGGGCACAGATACGCAGTATTTT. The encoded protein is CSVGMGGGGTDTQYF.

This clone has only one observation. The rearrangement links TRBV29-1 to TRBJ2-2, with 8 bases fitting TRBD1. The V gene's germline CDR1 is SQVTM and CDR2 ANQGSEA. The CDR3 has 13 residues. Germline trimming cut 4 bases from V and 6 bases from J; bases unmatched to any gene: 4. The CDR3 DNA follows: TGCAGCGTTGGACAGGGGACCCCCGGGGAGCTGTTTTTT. Amino acid sequence: CSVGQGTPGELFF.

J is TRBJ2-7 and V is TRBV30; TRBD1 matches at 8 bases. J lost 2 bases, V lost 0 bases, and 18 bases had no gene match. The CDR3 contains 19 residues. CDR1 GTSNPN and CDR2 SVGIG come from the germline V gene (reference sequence). The CDR3 loop is CAWSVVEGRGRGRTYEQYF. CDR3 DNA: TGTGCCTGGAGTGTCGTCGAGGGCAGGGGGCGCGGTAGAACCTACGAGCAGTACTTC.